The next 22 T cell receptor beta chains were all read from a single sample in a study of radiotherapy plus CTLA-4 blockade in lung cancer. Profiling relied on immunoSEQ multiplex PCR, and the TCRdb table lists in-frame clones only, not all of them. There are tens of thousands of clones in the sample; roughly 78% occur only once, and around 7% lies in the top ten. The input for sequencing was peripheral blood, taken from a patient treated with radiotherapy plus ipilimumab. Receptor source: a human donor with non-small cell lung cancer who had a complete response to radiotherapy plus ipilimumab.

The chain recombines TRBV10-2 with TRBJ2-4, with a possible D match to TRBD2 (5 bases). V lost 8 bases, J lost 0 bases, and 8 bases lay in between. This CDR3 region has 13 residues. Germline-derived CDR1 and CDR2 are WSHSY and SAAADI. The CDR3 loop is CASGELAKNIQYF. In DNA form, the CDR3 reads TGCGCCAGCGGGGAGCTAGCCAAAAACATTCAGTACTTC.

The chain is built from TRBV13 and TRBJ1-5; weak D call: TRBD1 (5 bases). CDR3 length: 14 residues. Trimming left V 0 bases short and J 4 bases short, with 7 bases between. Germline V gene lookup returns CDR1 PRHDT and CDR2 FYEKMQ (reference sequence). The CDR3 spells CASSLGHRNQPQHF. CDR3 coding DNA: TGTGCCAGCAGCTTAGGACACAGGAATCAGCCCCAGCATTTT.

The V call is TRBV5-4, the J call TRBJ2-7, with D maybe TRBD2 (8 bases). Between the trimmed V and J ends, which lost 5 bases and 5 bases, there was a span of 17 bases. CDR3 length equals 14 residues. Looked up from germline, CDR1 is SGHNT and CDR2 is YYREEE (reference sequence). Here the CDR3 DNA reads TGTGCCAGCAGTCGGGGGGGCAGGGGGGACGAGCAGTACTTC. Encoded protein: CASSRGGRGDEQYF.

This clone turned up a few times. CDR3 bases: TGTGCCAGCAGCTTACTGCAAACCCTCTATGGCTACACCTTC. Encoded protein: CASSLLQTLYGYTF. The genes are TRBV7-9 and TRBJ1-2; D is unclear. Germline V gives CDR1 SEHNR, CDR2 FQNEAQ (reference sequence). The CDR3 loop spans 14 amino acids. V lost 2 bases, J lost 4 bases, and 11 bases lay in between.

The table lists this clone with a count of one. The chain couples TRBV18 to TRBJ2-5, with 11 positions matching TRBD2. After removal of 0 bases from V and 2 bases from J, the junction contained 5 bases not matched to a gene. The CDR3 consists of 17 residues. CDR1 is KGHSH, CDR2 LQKENI, per germline. For the CDR3, the DNA is TGTGCCAGCTCACCACCGGTCCTAGCGGGGGGACAAGAGACCCAGTACTTC. Translating gives CASSPPVLAGGQETQYF.

The gene calls are TRBV11-3 and TRBJ2-5; 13 bases fit TRBD2. The CDR3 totals 17 residues. Germline CDR1 SGHNT, CDR2 YENEEA. J lost 5 bases, V lost 0 bases, and 6 bases had no gene match. CDR3 loop: CASSLDQLAGGLETQYF. In nucleotides, the CDR3 is TGTGCCAGCAGCTTAGATCAACTAGCGGGAGGGCTGGAGACCCAGTACTTC. Complete variable domain (other parts from reference TRBV11-3 and TRBJ2-5): EAGVVQSPRYKIIEKKQPVAFWCNPISGHNTLYWYLQNLGQGPELLIRYENEEAVDDSQLPKDRFSAERLKGVDSTLKIQPAELGDSAVYLCASSLDQLAGGLETQYFGPGTRLLVL.

This clone was seen a few times. The chain combines TRBV5-4 with TRBJ2-5; 7 bases align to TRBD1. CDR3 length: 13 residues. Germline values: CDR1 SGHNT, CDR2 YYREEE (reference sequence). The J segment lost 5 bases and the V segment lost 3 bases, leaving 4 bases of the junction unmatched. CDR3 DNA sequence: TGTGCCAGCAGCTGGGGACAGCGCGAGACCCAGTACTTC. It is translated as CASSWGQRETQYF.

This chain uses TRBV5-4 with TRBJ2-7, with D perhaps matching TRBD1 (6 bases). The CDR3 sequence is 18 residues long. Between the trimmed V and J ends, which lost 6 bases and 6 bases, there was a span of 31 bases. The germline V gene encodes CDR1 SGHNT and CDR2 YYREEE (reference sequence). CDR3 in amino acids: CASTQGGRAPPRDTEQYF. CDR3 DNA sequence: TGTGCCAGCACCCAAGGGGGTAGGGCCCCCCCCCGTGATACCGAGCAGTACTTC.

The J gene is TRBJ1-1, the V gene TRBV27; D remains ambiguous. The CDR3 has 13 amino acids. CDR1 and CDR2 from the germline V gene are MNHEY and SMNVEV (reference sequence). Trimming removed 5 bases at V and 1 base at J, with 8 bases between. The DNA of the CDR3 is TGTGCCAGCAGTCTTCAGAGGAACACTGAAGCTTTCTTT. It is translated as CASSLQRNTEAFF.

The chain employs TRBV4-1 and TRBJ1-2; D ambiguous. CDR3 length equals 14 residues. With 0 bases removed from V and 4 bases from J, the gap between germline ends came to 9 bases. The germline V gene has CDR1 MGHRA and CDR2 YSYEKL. Written as DNA, the CDR3 is TGCGCCAGCAGCCAAGATAAGCGAGGCTATGGCTACACCTTC. Translating it yields CASSQDKRGYGYTF.

The chain has TRBV28 and TRBJ1-6; D is ambiguous. CDR1 MDHEN and CDR2 SYDVKM come from the germline V gene. This CDR3 has 13 residues. V was trimmed by 5 bases and J by 9 bases, leaving 11 bases between them. In DNA form, the CDR3 reads TGTGCCAGCAGTCTAATCCGAAGTTCACCCCTCCACTTT. Its protein is CASSLIRSSPLHF.

The rearrangement uses TRBV11-3 and TRBJ2-2; weak D call: TRBD2 (6 bases). V lost 0 bases and J 2 bases, leaving 19 bases between the germline ends. From germline, CDR1 is SGHNT and CDR2 YENEEA. The CDR3 runs to 19 residues. The CDR3 sequence: CASSLDGGTRRSNTGELFF. In DNA form, the CDR3 reads TGTGCCAGCAGCTTAGATGGGGGGACCCGTAGAAGTAACACCGGGGAGCTGTTTTTT.

This chain connects TRBV7-2 to TRBJ2-5; D remains unclear. Germline CDR1 SGHTA, CDR2 FQGNSA. This CDR3 is 13 amino acids long. The ends were cut back, 2 bases at V and 5 bases at J, with 9 bases in the middle. The CDR3, as DNA: TGTGCCAGCAGCTTATGGGCTCGGGAGACCCAGTACTTC. This encodes CASSLWARETQYF.

This clone was observed a few times. The CDR3 reads CASSPQDSPNQPQHF. CDR3 coding DNA: TGTGCCAGCAGTCCCCAGGACAGTCCAAATCAGCCCCAGCATTTT. The chain joins TRBV27 to TRBJ1-5; D perhaps matches TRBD1 (6 bases). This CDR3 spans 15 amino acids. In germline, CDR1 is MNHEY, CDR2 SMNVEV (reference sequence). The germline V and J ends were trimmed by 5 bases and 4 bases, with 15 bases remaining between them.

CDR3 in DNA: TGCGCCAGTCGTGGTCGGGGGAGCACAGATACGCAGTATTTT. Translating gives CASRGRGSTDTQYF. The rearrangement joins TRBV5-1 to TRBJ2-3; tentative D call: TRBD2 (6 bases). V was clipped by 8 bases and J by 0 bases, with 13 bases between them. CDR3 length: 14 amino acids. Germline V gene sequence: CDR1 SGHRS, CDR2 YFSETQ.

The genes are TRBV5-6 and TRBJ1-2; tentatively, D is TRBD1 (6 bases). Trimming took off 2 bases at V and 9 bases at J, with 23 bases between the two ends. The CDR3 totals 16 residues. Looked up from germline, CDR1 is SGHDT and CDR2 is YYEEEE. The CDR3 DNA follows: TGTGCCAGCAGCTTCGACTGGGGGGGGCGAGGACGTAGCTACACCTTC. It encodes CASSFDWGGRGRSYTF.

The chain uses TRBV4-3 and TRBJ2-2; 10 bases are shared with TRBD1. The CDR3 has 16 amino acids. With 2 bases clipped from V and 6 bases from J, the junction kept 6 bases outside the gene matches. Germline V gene lookup returns CDR1 LGHNA and CDR2 YSLEER. For the CDR3, the DNA is TGCGCCAGCAGCCAATCGGACAGGGGGTTCCCCGGGGAGCTGTTTTTT. It translates to CASSQSDRGFPGELFF.

This clone was counted between two and nine times. The DNA of the CDR3 is TGCGCCAGCAGCCACCCGGGACAGGGGGTGTCAGATGAGCAGTTCTTC. It translates to CASSHPGQGVSDEQFF. The rearrangement uses TRBV4-3 and TRBJ2-1, with 11 bases fitting TRBD1. J was trimmed by 8 bases and V by 3 bases; bases with no gene match: 9. Germline CDR1 and CDR2: LGHNA and YSLEER. The CDR3 is 16 residues long.

This rearrangement joins TRBV2 to TRBJ1-3, with TRBD1 identical over 10 bases. Germline V lookup: CDR1 SNHLY, CDR2 FYNNEI. V shed 6 bases and J 9 bases; nucleotides not matched to a gene: 2. CDR3 size: 12 residues. CDR3 nucleotide sequence: TGTGCCAGCAGAGGGGACAGGGGCACCATATATTTT. Translated: CASRGDRGTIYF.

The chain carries TRBV7-9 and TRBJ1-5; D is unresolved. Germline assignment: CDR1 SEHNR and CDR2 FQNEAQ (reference sequence). Trimming stripped 1 base from V and 6 bases from J, with 7 bases between. There are 13 residues in the CDR3. This CDR3 is CASSLVLGQPQHF. In DNA form, the CDR3 reads TGTGCCAGCAGCTTAGTGTTGGGTCAGCCCCAGCATTTT. Complete variable domain (other parts from reference TRBV7-9 and TRBJ1-5): DTGVSQNPRHKITKRGQNVTFRCDPISEHNRLYWYRQTLGQGPEFLTYFQNEAQLEKSRLLSDRFSAERPKGSFSTLEIQRTEQGDSAMYLCASSLVLGQPQHFGDGTRLSIL.

The V call is TRBV4-1, the J call TRBJ1-1, with TRBD1 matching 12 bases. Germline CDR1 MGHRA, CDR2 YSYEKL. V lost 4 bases, J lost 0 bases, and 18 bases stayed unmatched. The CDR3 length is 21 residues. In DNA form, the CDR3 reads TGCGCCAGCAGCCGCGAAGAACCGGGACAGGGGGCGCGGTTAGTGAACACTGAAGCTTTCTTT. Translated, it gives CASSREEPGQGARLVNTEAFF.

The rearrangement joins TRBV25-1 to TRBJ1-3, with 7 bases matching TRBD1. CDR1 and CDR2 from the germline V gene are MGHDK and SYGVNS. The V segment lost 6 bases and the J segment 0 bases; nucleotides outside the gene matches: 2. This CDR3 has 14 amino acids. This CDR3 is CASRDRISGNTIYF. CDR3 DNA sequence: TGTGCCAGCAGGGACAGGATCTCTGGAAACACCATATATTTT.